This is a list of T cell receptor beta chains from one sample in a study of T cell responses to AZD1222 COVID-19 vaccine. Sequencing was performed with immunoSEQ multiplex PCR; in TCRdb, only in-frame clones are kept and a portion is missing. The sample has roughly 120,000 clones; approximately 90% are singletons. Here the sequenced sample was peripheral blood, taken on day 0 of AZD1222 vaccination. Receptor source: an adult in good health. CDR3s include the opening cysteine and the closing phenylalanine or tryptophan. Fields, in order: CDR3 protein, V gene, J gene.

cdr3_aa: CASSQDRFRTNTGELFF
v_call: TRBV3-1/TRBV3-2
j_call: TRBJ2-2

cdr3_aa: CASSLSGGGDGYTF
v_call: TRBV7-9
j_call: TRBJ1-2

cdr3_aa: CASSYQEPTSGALSTDTQYF
v_call: TRBV2
j_call: TRBJ2-3

cdr3_aa: CASSPPSGYNTGELFF
v_call: TRBV18
j_call: TRBJ2-2

cdr3_aa: CAWSNSGRAPGDIVTQYF
v_call: TRBV30
j_call: TRBJ2-3

cdr3_aa: CASSPPPPSYEQYF
v_call: TRBV5-4
j_call: TRBJ2-7

cdr3_aa: CASSLGSSYNEQFF
v_call: TRBV11-2
j_call: TRBJ2-1

cdr3_aa: CASSPPGGAGALAKNIQYF
v_call: TRBV18
j_call: TRBJ2-4

cdr3_aa: CASRGTGNQPQHF
v_call: TRBV6-5
j_call: TRBJ1-5

cdr3_aa: CASKGDNYGYTF
v_call: TRBV19
j_call: TRBJ1-2

cdr3_aa: CASSKIRPTGAGNYGYTF
v_call: TRBV5-6
j_call: TRBJ1-2

cdr3_aa: CASRSFGAGAGELFF
v_call: TRBV28
j_call: TRBJ2-2

cdr3_aa: CASRPLRALAEAFF
v_call: TRBV19
j_call: TRBJ1-1

cdr3_aa: CASEGTRTRADTQYF
v_call: TRBV2
j_call: TRBJ2-3

cdr3_aa: CASSDGRNYYEQYF
v_call: TRBV10-1
j_call: TRBJ2-7

cdr3_aa: CASRKTRGLLTDTQYF
v_call: TRBV5-1
j_call: TRBJ2-3

cdr3_aa: CAWSVNPLSGNTIYF
v_call: TRBV30
j_call: TRBJ1-3

cdr3_aa: CASSSERVWHF
v_call: TRBV28
j_call: TRBJ1-5

cdr3_aa: CASSRQGSTGELFF
v_call: TRBV18
j_call: TRBJ2-2

cdr3_aa: CASSYSPGTSGTQYF
v_call: TRBV6-2/TRBV6-3
j_call: TRBJ2-3

cdr3_aa: CASSQVQGREQYF
v_call: TRBV14
j_call: TRBJ2-7

cdr3_aa: CASSITPMNTEAFF
v_call: TRBV19
j_call: TRBJ1-1

cdr3_aa: CASSPGRGYGYTF
v_call: TRBV6-2/TRBV6-3
j_call: TRBJ1-2

cdr3_aa: CASSQVVGEETQYF
v_call: TRBV4-2
j_call: TRBJ2-5

cdr3_aa: CASSLGTSSGMGGYTF
v_call: TRBV5-1
j_call: TRBJ1-2

cdr3_aa: CASSSDRHSTNEKLFF
v_call: TRBV5-4
j_call: TRBJ1-4

cdr3_aa: CASSLHGQGTYNEQFF
v_call: TRBV5-1
j_call: TRBJ2-1

cdr3_aa: CASSSRDRANEKLFF
v_call: TRBV5-8
j_call: TRBJ1-4

cdr3_aa: CAWKDPMYGYTF
v_call: TRBV30
j_call: TRBJ1-2

cdr3_aa: CASSLVPVDTQYF
v_call: TRBV5-1
j_call: TRBJ2-3

cdr3_aa: CASSLAMNTEAFF
v_call: TRBV12-3/TRBV12-4
j_call: TRBJ1-1

cdr3_aa: CAWSLRGAGQYF
v_call: TRBV30
j_call: TRBJ2-7

cdr3_aa: CASSLNGAYEQYF
v_call: TRBV2
j_call: TRBJ2-7

cdr3_aa: CASRGDRGYTGELFF
v_call: TRBV10-2
j_call: TRBJ2-2

cdr3_aa: CASSLLAYNEQFF
v_call: TRBV28
j_call: TRBJ2-1

cdr3_aa: CASSRAGRGSEAFF
v_call: TRBV3-1/TRBV3-2
j_call: TRBJ1-1

cdr3_aa: CAISDGSYEQYF
v_call: TRBV24-1
j_call: TRBJ2-7

cdr3_aa: CASGLSYEQYF
v_call: TRBV7-8
j_call: TRBJ2-7

cdr3_aa: CASSLGTGINQPQHF
v_call: TRBV5-6
j_call: TRBJ1-5

cdr3_aa: CASSLFGMIIGYTF
v_call: TRBV5-1
j_call: TRBJ1-2

cdr3_aa: CASSPGGAAYGYTF
v_call: TRBV18
j_call: TRBJ1-2

cdr3_aa: CARSSTGTSFGGYNEQFF
v_call: TRBV5-3
j_call: TRBJ2-1

cdr3_aa: CASSLGATSDYGEQFF
v_call: TRBV5-1
j_call: TRBJ2-1

cdr3_aa: CASVYQGAWGQYF
v_call: TRBV2
j_call: TRBJ2-7

cdr3_aa: CASSLNKGALSPDTQYF
v_call: TRBV5-1
j_call: TRBJ2-3

cdr3_aa: CASSPQGATYNEQFF
v_call: TRBV5-4
j_call: TRBJ2-1

cdr3_aa: CASSHFDSYAYEQYF
v_call: TRBV7-2
j_call: TRBJ2-7

cdr3_aa: CASTGTGGGQPQHF
v_call: TRBV19
j_call: TRBJ1-5

cdr3_aa: CASSPQGGKAFF
v_call: TRBV12-3/TRBV12-4
j_call: TRBJ1-1

cdr3_aa: CASSLRSTDTQYF
v_call: TRBV5-6
j_call: TRBJ2-3